The 21 T cell receptor beta chains reported below all come from one sample, sequenced in a study of shared clonotypes between healthy human individuals. Generated by immunoSEQ multiplex PCR, the TCRdb table keeps only in-frame clones and is missing some. The sample has 2 million to 2.5 million clones; nearly 97% are singletons. Sequences were obtained from naive CD4+ T cells sorted from blood. Subset defined: CD45RA+ positively selected. The receptors derive from a man aged 18 to 35 in good health.

The V call is TRBV6-1, the J call TRBJ2-5, with D uncertain. Trimming removed 4 bases from V and 5 bases from J, with 11 bases in between. Germline V gene lookup returns CDR1 MNHNS and CDR2 SASEGT. This CDR3 region has 13 residues. CDR3: CASSGGVWETQYF. The CDR3 DNA reads as TGTGCCAGCAGTGGTGGGGTGTGGGAGACCCAGTACTTC.

The chain joins TRBV10-3 to TRBJ1-2, with 12 bases identical to TRBD1. The CDR3 length is 13 residues. Trimming removed 9 bases from V and 7 bases from J; junction bases left unmatched: 6. Per the germline V gene, CDR1 is ENHRY and CDR2 is SYGVKD. The CDR3: CAILGQGASGYTF. DNA of the CDR3: TGTGCCATACTGGGACAGGGGGCGTCTGGCTACACCTTC.

V usage is TRBV7-2 and J usage is TRBJ2-3; 9 bases line up with TRBD2. There are 14 residues in the CDR3. J lost 4 bases, V lost 5 bases, and 4 bases had no gene match. The V gene's germline CDR1 is SGHTA and CDR2 FQGNSA. The CDR3 DNA sequence: TGTGCCAGCAGCCGCAGCGGGGGGTCAGATACGCAGTATTTT. Its translation is CASSRSGGSDTQYF.

This clone was counted a single time. The rearrangement links TRBV28 to TRBJ2-7, with D possibly matching TRBD1 (5 bases). The CDR3 sequence is 13 residues long. V dropped 6 bases and J dropped 1 base, with 10 bases sitting between them. Germline V lookup: CDR1 MDHEN, CDR2 SYDVKM. CDR3 bases: TGTGCCAGCAGCCTGACAGCTTCCTACGAGCAGTACTTC. Its translation is CASSLTASYEQYF.

The chain links TRBV5-6 to TRBJ2-7, with 9 bases that match TRBD2. Germline V gene sequence: CDR1 SGHDT, CDR2 YYEEEE. The V and J ends lost 5 bases and 2 bases, in that order; junction bases with no gene match: 5. The CDR3 has 14 residues. This chain's CDR3 is CASRGAGGTYEQYF. CDR3 coding DNA: TGTGCCAGCAGGGGAGCGGGAGGAACCTACGAGCAGTACTTC. The variable domain in full, with the rest retrieved from reference TRBV5-6 and TRBJ2-7, is DAGVTQSPTHLIKTRGQQVTLRCSPKSGHDTVSWYQQALGQGPQFIFQYYEEEERQRGNFPDRFSGHQFPNYSSELNVNALLLGDSALYLCASRGAGGTYEQYFGPGTRLTVT.

A note on this clone: This sample also contains other DNA sequences that code for the same CDR3. The rearrangement joins TRBV7-2 to TRBJ2-5; 8 positions agree with TRBD2. Trimming took 1 base from V and 5 from J; bases not matched to a gene: 3. Germline loops: CDR1 SGHTA, CDR2 FQGNSA. The CDR3 covers 14 residues. The CDR3 here is CASSLGLAGETQYF. The CDR3 DNA reads as TGTGCCAGCAGCTTAGGTCTAGCGGGCGAGACCCAGTACTTC.

J is TRBJ1-1 and V is TRBV7-9; D is ambiguous. V was pared by 5 bases and J by 5 bases, with 9 bases between. The CDR3 is made up of 12 amino acids. CDR1 and CDR2 from the germline V gene are SEHNR and FQNEAQ (reference sequence). The CDR3 DNA follows: TGTGCCAGCAGCCGACTGACAACTGAAGCTTTCTTT. This gives the protein CASSRLTTEAFF. The variable domain in full, with the rest retrieved from reference TRBV7-9 and TRBJ1-1, is DTGVSQNPRHKITKRGQNVTFRCDPISEHNRLYWYRQTLGQGPEFLTYFQNEAQLEKSRLLSDRFSAERPKGSFSTLEIQRTEQGDSAMYLCASSRLTTEAFFGQGTRLTVV.

Here the CDR3 reads CASSESGSKAGNTIYF. The CDR3 bases are TGTGCCAGCAGTGAATCTGGGTCAAAGGCTGGAAACACCATATATTTT. The chain carries TRBV25-1 and TRBJ1-3; no firm D call. The ends were cut back, 1 base at V and 2 bases at J, with 12 bases in the middle. Germline CDR1 is MGHDK and CDR2 is SYGVNS. The CDR3 sequence is 16 residues long.

The gene calls are TRBV7-9 and TRBJ2-7; 12 bases fit TRBD2. After removal of 5 bases from V and 5 bases from J, the junction contained 4 bases not matched to a gene. The V gene's germline CDR1 is SEHNR and CDR2 FQNEAQ (reference sequence). This CDR3 contains 14 residues. This CDR3 is CASSERLAGDEQYF. The CDR3 DNA is TGTGCCAGCAGCGAGAGACTAGCGGGGGACGAGCAGTACTTC.

The V gene is TRBV5-4, the J gene TRBJ2-1, with 11 bases matching TRBD2. V lost 4 bases, J lost 0 bases, and 6 bases stayed unmatched. The CDR3 totals 17 residues. CDR1 and CDR2 from the germline V gene are SGHNT and YYREEE (reference sequence). The CDR3 loop reads CASSAGLAVSSYNEQFF. CDR3 sequence (DNA): TGTGCCAGCAGCGCGGGACTAGCGGTCTCCTCCTACAATGAGCAGTTCTTC.

The J gene is TRBJ2-7, the V gene TRBV18, with 8 nucleotides matching TRBD1. CDR3 length: 15 amino acids. Per germline, CDR1 KGHSH and CDR2 LQKENI. J gave up 4 bases and V 2 bases, and 7 bases lay outside the gene matches. The CDR3 here is CASSPVAQGGYEQYF. For the CDR3, the DNA is TGTGCCAGCTCACCAGTCGCACAGGGGGGATACGAGCAGTACTTC.

Points on this clone: Other DNA sequences in the sample encode the same CDR3. The chain joins TRBV18 to TRBJ2-7; D remains unclear. CDR1 KGHSH and CDR2 LQKENI come from the germline V gene. The CDR3 has 13 residues. V lost 2 bases, J lost 1 base, and 6 bases lay in between. The CDR3 nucleotides are TGTGCCAGCTCACCAAGGAGTTCCTACGAGCAGTACTTC. This codes for CASSPRSSYEQYF.

This chain links TRBV15 with TRBJ2-7; 12 nucleotides align to TRBD2. CDR3 size: 15 residues. The V gene end was trimmed by 6 bases and the J gene end by 2 bases; junction bases not matched to a gene: 5. Germline lookup yields CDR1 LNHNV and CDR2 YYDKDF (reference sequence). CDR3 loop: CATRQLAGGTYEQYF. The CDR3, as DNA: TGTGCCACCAGACAACTAGCGGGGGGTACCTACGAGCAGTACTTC.

CDR3 DNA: TGTGCCAGCAGCTTAGTAGGAGGACCGGCTACCACCTTC. Amino acid sequence: CASSLVGGPATTF. This chain uses TRBV7-2 with TRBJ1-2; D is undetermined. The CDR3 extends over 13 amino acids. Germline values: CDR1 SGHTA, CDR2 FQGNSA. Deletions cut 1 base from V and 13 bases from J, with 16 bases between.

The chain joins TRBV4-1 to TRBJ2-1; 9 bases align to TRBD1. CDR3 size: 17 residues. The germline CDR1 and CDR2 sequences are MGHRA and YSYEKL. Germline trimming cut 1 base from V and 4 bases from J; bases unmatched to any gene: 8. CDR3 sequence: CASSQVLRTGDYNEQFF. The CDR3 DNA follows: TGCGCCAGCAGCCAAGTTCTGAGGACAGGGGATTACAATGAGCAGTTCTTC.

V and J are TRBV4-1 and TRBJ1-5; D is ambiguous. The V end was cut by 1 base, the J end by 5 bases, with 6 bases between. The CDR3 extends over 13 amino acids. Germline CDR1 and CDR2: MGHRA and YSYEKL. Here the CDR3 DNA reads TGCGCCAGCAGCCAAGCTCTTGATCAGCCCCAGCATTTT. Translating gives CASSQALDQPQHF.

This clone was observed once. V gene TRBV9 combines with J gene TRBJ2-1; 7 bases fit TRBD2. The CDR3 runs 15 residues. Germline values: CDR1 SGDLS, CDR2 YYNGEE. Germline trimming cut 3 bases from V and 0 bases from J; bases unmatched to any gene: 3. CDR3 region: CASSASGTSYNEQFF. CDR3 nucleotides: TGTGCCAGCAGCGCGAGCGGGACCTCCTACAATGAGCAGTTCTTC.

This chain connects TRBV7-6 to TRBJ1-2; D is perhaps TRBD1 (5 bases). The CDR3 spans 12 residues. The V end lost 1 base, the J end lost 7 bases, and 7 bases lay between the germline ends. In germline, CDR1 is SGHVS, CDR2 FNYEAQ. The CDR3 region has the DNA TGTGCCAGCAGCTTAGAGGGGTTTGGCTACACCTTC. Amino acids: CASSLEGFGYTF.

This clone appeared once. The gene calls are TRBV25-1 and TRBJ1-2; no reliable D call. Trimming shortened V by 4 bases and J by 3 bases, and 6 bases separated the two germline ends. The germline V gene encodes CDR1 MGHDK and CDR2 SYGVNS. The CDR3 extends over 12 amino acids. In nucleotides, the CDR3 is TGTGCCAGCAGTGCTGGTTACTATGGCTACACCTTC. This gives the protein CASSAGYYGYTF.

The rearrangement links TRBV27 to TRBJ1-5; D unresolved. The CDR3 totals 13 residues. Germline V gives CDR1 MNHEY, CDR2 SMNVEV (reference sequence). V lost 6 bases, J lost 0 bases, and 6 bases lay in between. Here the CDR3 reads CASRAYSNQPQHF. The CDR3, as DNA: TGTGCCAGCAGGGCTTATAGCAATCAGCCCCAGCATTTT.

The V gene is TRBV5-4, the J gene TRBJ2-2, with 10 bases lining up with TRBD1. This CDR3 contains 16 residues. The germline gives CDR1 SGHNT, CDR2 YYREEE (reference sequence). V dropped 3 bases and J dropped 6; count of bases not matched to a gene: 8. This CDR3 is CASSSSGQGVPGELFF. CDR3 sequence (DNA): TGTGCCAGCAGCTCATCCGGACAGGGGGTCCCCGGGGAGCTGTTTTTT. Combining the CDR3 with reference TRBV5-4 and TRBJ2-2 gives the whole variable domain ETGVTQSPTHLIKTRGQQVTLRCSSQSGHNTVSWYQQALGQGPQFIFQYYREEENGRGNFPPRFSGLQFPNYSSELNVNALELDDSALYLCASSSSGQGVPGELFFGEGSRLTVL.